This TCR beta chain was retrieved from a study of T-cell memory formation after mild COVID-19. In TCRdb, the 5' RACE reads were re-called with MiXCR into one record per CDR3 protein. The sample has about 560,000 distinct CDR3 sequences; approximately 18% are singletons. CDR3 length: 13 residues. V lost 2 bases, J lost 9 bases, and 11 bases lay in between. The germline gives CDR1 MNHEY, CDR2 SMNVEV (reference sequence). The specimen sequenced was PBMCs or a T cell subset sorted from them (not recorded which). This sequence was found in an adult woman who had mild COVID-19 (a few samples of this study predate the infection). Cell type and time point are not known. This rearrangement joins TRBV27 to TRBJ2-1, with TRBD2 as a possible D gene (6 bases). CDR3 in amino acids: CASSLGGAVEQFF. The CDR3 nucleotides are TGTGCCAGCAGTTTAGGAGGGGCTGTTGAGCAGTTCTTC.